This TCR beta chain derives from a study of blood T cell repertoires in COVID-19. This CDR3 comprises 12 residues. The V gene's germline CDR1 is SGHVS and CDR2 FNYEAQ. Original processing methods: Amplified reference gene primers provided the basis for estimating nucleated cell counts. Clones were sequenced by immunoSEQ multiplex PCR, and TCRdb holds only the in-frame ones, with some missing. V and J calls and clone size are those listed in that table; D and trimming were worked out from the DNA. The sample lists some 200,000 clones, 80% to 90% occurring once. Participants were aged roughly 18 to 90 years from more than 20 US areas.

V usage is TRBV7-6 and J usage is TRBJ2-7, with 7 positions matching TRBD1. The material sequenced was PBMCs or T cells enriched from blood (not recorded which). The clonotype comes from a man younger than 35 with acute COVID-19. CDR3 in DNA: TGTGCTTCACAGGGGACCACCTACGAGCAGTACTTC. Amino acid sequence: CASQGTTYEQYF.